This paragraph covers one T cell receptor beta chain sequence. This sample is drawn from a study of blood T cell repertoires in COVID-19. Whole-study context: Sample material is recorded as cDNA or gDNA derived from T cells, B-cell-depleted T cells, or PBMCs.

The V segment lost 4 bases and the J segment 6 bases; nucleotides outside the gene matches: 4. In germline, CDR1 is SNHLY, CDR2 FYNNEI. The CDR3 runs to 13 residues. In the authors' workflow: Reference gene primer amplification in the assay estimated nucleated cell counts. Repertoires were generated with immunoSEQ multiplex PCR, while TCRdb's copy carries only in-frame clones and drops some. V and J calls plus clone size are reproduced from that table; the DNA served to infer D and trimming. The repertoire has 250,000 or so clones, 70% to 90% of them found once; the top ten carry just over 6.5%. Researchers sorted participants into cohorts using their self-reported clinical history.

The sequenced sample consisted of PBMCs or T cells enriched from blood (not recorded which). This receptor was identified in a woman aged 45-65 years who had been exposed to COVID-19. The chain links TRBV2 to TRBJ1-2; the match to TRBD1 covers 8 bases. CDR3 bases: TGTGCCAGCAGTGGATTGACAGGGGATGGCTACACCTTC. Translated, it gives CASSGLTGDGYTF. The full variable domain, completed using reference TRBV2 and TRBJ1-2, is EPEVTQTPSHQVTQMGQEVILRCVPISNHLYFYWYRQILGQKVEFLVSFYNNEISEKSEIFDDQFSVERPDGSNFTLKIRSTKLEDSAMYFCASSGLTGDGYTFGSGTRLTVV.